The 19 T cell receptor beta chains given below trace back to one sample, sequenced in a study of PD-1 blockade in mismatch repair-deficient tumors. Libraries were prepared by immunoSEQ multiplex PCR; TCRdb keeps only in-frame clonotypes and omits some of them. Here the sample spans 70,000 to 90,000 clones, roughly 80% being singletons. Here the sequenced sample was peripheral blood, taken 44 weeks after starting pembrolizumab. The receptor set was obtained from an adult with mismatch repair-deficient cancer.

The chain joins TRBV27 to TRBJ2-2, with a weak D call TRBD1 (6 bases). The V gene lost 5 bases and the J gene lost 7 bases, with 20 bases spanning the gap. The germline CDR1 and CDR2 sequences are MNHEY and SMNVEV (reference sequence). The CDR3 covers 16 residues. The CDR3 reads CASSPLGAGVGGELFF. DNA for the CDR3: TGTGCCAGCAGTCCGCTCGGGGCAGGGGTAGGCGGGGAGCTGTTTTTT.

The gene calls are TRBV6-6 and TRBJ2-1, with 10 bases that match TRBD2. Losses at the gene ends were 7 bases for V and 5 bases for J; bases not matched to a gene: 8. Germline V CDR1 and CDR2: MNHNY, SVGAGI (reference sequence). CDR3 length: 15 residues. CDR3 sequence (DNA): TGTGCCAGCATCAGAGGCGGGACTAGCGACAATGAGCAGTTCTTC. Its protein is CASIRGGTSDNEQFF.

V is TRBV11-3 and J is TRBJ2-7; no firm D call. In germline, CDR1 is SGHNT, CDR2 YENEEA. This CDR3 spans 14 amino acids. Trimming shortened V by 3 bases and J by 6 bases, and 15 bases separated the two germline ends. This CDR3 reads CASSFQPMTGEQYF. CDR3 bases: TGTGCCAGCAGCTTTCAACCGATGACGGGCGAGCAGTACTTC. The variable domain in full, with the rest retrieved from reference TRBV11-3 and TRBJ2-7, is EAGVVQSPRYKIIEKKQPVAFWCNPISGHNTLYWYLQNLGQGPELLIRYENEEAVDDSQLPKDRFSAERLKGVDSTLKIQPAELGDSAVYLCASSFQPMTGEQYFGPGTRLTVT.

The chain links TRBV9 to TRBJ1-5; D is unresolved. Looked up from germline, CDR1 is SGDLS and CDR2 is YYNGEE. Trimming took off 0 bases at V and 5 bases at J, with 15 bases between the two ends. This CDR3 has 16 residues. CDR3 in DNA: TGTGCCAGCAGCGTAGGCCCCGGGTCGTTAGATCAGCCCCAGCATTTT. This translates into CASSVGPGSLDQPQHF.

CDR3 sequence: CASSLTGGSYEQYF. The CDR3 nucleotides read TGTGCCAGTAGCCTCACAGGGGGGTCCTACGAGCAGTACTTC. This sequence joins TRBV19 and TRBJ2-7, with TRBD1 matching over 8 bases. The V segment lost 6 bases and the J segment 1 base; nucleotides outside the gene matches: 5. This CDR3 is built from 14 residues. Germline V gene sequence: CDR1 LNHDA, CDR2 SQIVND (reference sequence).

The chain has TRBV7-8 and TRBJ2-7; 15 bases map to TRBD2. There are 19 residues in the CDR3. Germline CDR1 reads SGHVS; CDR2 reads FQNEAQ. V shed 5 bases, J shed 3 bases, and the junction held 14 bases outside the gene matches. Here the CDR3 DNA reads TGTGCCAGCAGCATAGGACTAGCGGGAGGGCGAGGAACCTTCTACGAGCAGTACTTC. Translated: CASSIGLAGGRGTFYEQYF. Looking up the rest from reference TRBV7-8 and TRBJ2-7 gives the full variable domain: GAGVSQSPRYKVAKRGQDVALRCDPISGHVSLFWYQQALGQGPEFLTYFQNEAQLDKSGLPSDRFFAERPEGSVSTLKIQRTQQEDSAVYLCASSIGLAGGRGTFYEQYFGPGTRLTVT.

The genes are TRBV4-3 and TRBJ2-1; 9 bases fit TRBD2. The J segment lost 3 bases and the V segment lost 3 bases, leaving 6 bases of the junction unmatched. CDR1 is LGHNA, CDR2 YSLEER, per germline. The CDR3 length is 16 residues. The CDR3: CASSQIPAGGYNEQFF. The CDR3 DNA is TGCGCCAGCAGCCAGATTCCAGCGGGAGGCTACAATGAGCAGTTCTTC.

The V gene is TRBV2, the J gene TRBJ2-7; maybe TRBD1 (6 bases). Trimming cost V 9 bases and J 1 base, with 13 bases left between them. Looked up from germline, CDR1 is SNHLY and CDR2 is FYNNEI. The CDR3 length is 13 residues. CDR3 nucleotides: TGTGCCAGAGGGACCGGACAGTCCTACGAGCAGTACTTC. Its translation: CARGTGQSYEQYF.

This CDR3 reads CASSEWDIAKSSGNTIYF. The CDR3 DNA follows: TGTGCCAGCAGTGAATGGGATATTGCCAAGAGCTCTGGAAACACCATATATTTT. The rearrangement uses TRBV25-1 and TRBJ1-3; D is unclear. Germline V gene data show CDR1 as MGHDK and CDR2 as SYGVNS. V lost 1 base, J lost 0 bases, and 16 bases lay in between. The CDR3 contains 18 residues.

The chain combines TRBV19 with TRBJ2-7; weak D call: TRBD2 (6 bases). The CDR3 spans 13 residues. Trimming removed 9 bases from V and 4 bases from J, with 16 bases in between. Per germline, CDR1 LNHDA and CDR2 SQIVND (reference sequence). In nucleotides, the CDR3 is TGTGCCAGCAGTCTAGGGCGGGGTTACGAGCAGTACTTC. This translates into CASSLGRGYEQYF.

The gene calls are TRBV9 and TRBJ1-3, with D uncertain. Germline-derived CDR1 and CDR2 are SGDLS and YYNGEE. Trimming took off 4 bases at V and 0 bases at J, with 11 bases between the two ends. The CDR3 has 15 amino acids. Here the CDR3 reads CASSPGRISGNTIYF. The CDR3 DNA follows: TGTGCCAGCAGCCCCGGCCGGATCTCTGGAAACACCATATATTTT.

V and J are TRBV7-9 and TRBJ2-1; D may be TRBD2 (6 bases). The V end was cut by 3 bases, the J end by 8 bases, with 20 bases between. Germline V gene lookup returns CDR1 SEHNR and CDR2 FQNEAQ (reference sequence). The CDR3 is 16 amino acids. Here the CDR3 DNA reads TGTGCCAGCAGCTTGGCGTCCGGGAGCCGAGGCTATGAGCAGTTCTTC. Protein: CASSLASGSRGYEQFF.

The chain recombines TRBV7-2 with TRBJ2-2; D might be TRBD2 (6 bases). The length of the CDR3 is 13 residues. Trimming shortened V by 0 bases and J by 14 bases, and 13 bases separated the two germline ends. Germline CDR1 SGHTA, CDR2 FQGNSA. CDR3 nucleotides: TGTGCCAGCAGCTTAGCGCGGGGACGGGTCCTGTTTTTT. Its protein is CASSLARGRVLFF.

The V gene is TRBV30, the J gene TRBJ1-2; tentative D call: TRBD1 (6 bases). CDR1 GTSNPN and CDR2 SVGIG come from the germline V gene (reference sequence). This CDR3 region has 15 residues. Trimming pared 2 bases from V and 3 bases from J, leaving 16 bases between. The chain's CDR3 is CAWSKLGGSYYGYTF. The CDR3, as DNA: TGTGCCTGGAGTAAACTAGGGGGGTCTTACTATGGCTACACCTTC.

The chain links TRBV29-1 to TRBJ2-7; 9 bases line up with TRBD1. CDR3 length: 14 amino acids. Trimming took 6 bases from V and 6 from J; bases not matched to a gene: 12. In germline, CDR1 is SQVTM, CDR2 ANQGSEA. For the CDR3, the DNA is TGCAGCGTAGCACTATCGGGACAGGGTTTCGAGCAGTACTTC. Translating gives CSVALSGQGFEQYF.

As concerns this clone: One end of the junction is discordant with germline, which a read error may explain. This chain uses TRBV7-7 with TRBJ2-1, with D unresolved. The CDR3 length is 13 residues. Germline assignment: CDR1 SSHAT and CDR2 FNYEAQ (reference sequence). The chain's CDR3 is CASSLFPYNEQFF. DNA of the CDR3: TGTGCTAGCAGCTTATTCCCCTACAATGAGCAGTTCTTC.

The chain couples TRBV7-2 to TRBJ2-2, with a tentative D call TRBD1 (6 bases). V was clipped by 7 bases and J by 9 bases, with 24 bases between them. CDR1 and CDR2 from the germline V gene are SGHTA and FQGNSA. There are 16 residues in the CDR3. CDR3 bases: TGTGCCAGCATCCGAACTACAGGGTGGCCTACCCGGGAGCTGTTTTTT. Translated, it gives CASIRTTGWPTRELFF.

V and J are TRBV30 and TRBJ2-7; D uncertain. In germline, CDR1 is GTSNPN, CDR2 SVGIG (reference sequence). This CDR3 spans 14 amino acids. V lost 0 bases and J lost 3, with 12 bases in between. The CDR3 DNA reads TGTGCCTGGAGTGTACTCGGTCTGCGCTACGAGCAGTACTTC. Translated: CAWSVLGLRYEQYF.

This clone was seen only a few times. The genes are TRBV4-2 and TRBJ1-3; possibly TRBD1 for D (6 bases). V was shortened by 2 bases and J by 1 base, with 12 bases between the two germline ends. Germline loops: CDR1 LGHNA, CDR2 YNFKEQ. CDR3 length: 16 amino acids. As DNA, the CDR3 is TGTGCCAGCAGCCAAAATACAGGGAATTCTGGAAACACCATATATTTT. It yields the protein CASSQNTGNSGNTIYF.